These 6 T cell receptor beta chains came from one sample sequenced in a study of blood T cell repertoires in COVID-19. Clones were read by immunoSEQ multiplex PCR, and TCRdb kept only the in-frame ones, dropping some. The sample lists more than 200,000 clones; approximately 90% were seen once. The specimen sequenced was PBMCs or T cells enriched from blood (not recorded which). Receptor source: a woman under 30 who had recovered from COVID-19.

The CDR3 coding sequence is TGTGCCAGCAGGCTCCAGGGGATAACGGACTACGAGCAGTACTTC. Residues: CASRLQGITDYEQYF. This chain connects TRBV2 to TRBJ2-7, with D perhaps matching TRBD1 (6 bases). Trimming stripped 6 bases from V and 3 bases from J, with 18 bases between. The germline gives CDR1 SNHLY, CDR2 FYNNEI. The CDR3 runs to 15 residues.

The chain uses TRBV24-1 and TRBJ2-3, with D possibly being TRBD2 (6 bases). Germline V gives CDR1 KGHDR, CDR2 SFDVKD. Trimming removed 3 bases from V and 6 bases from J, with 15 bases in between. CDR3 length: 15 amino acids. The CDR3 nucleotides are TGTGCCACCAGTGATCGGGGGATTGGTAAGGATACGCAGTATTTT. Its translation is CATSDRGIGKDTQYF.

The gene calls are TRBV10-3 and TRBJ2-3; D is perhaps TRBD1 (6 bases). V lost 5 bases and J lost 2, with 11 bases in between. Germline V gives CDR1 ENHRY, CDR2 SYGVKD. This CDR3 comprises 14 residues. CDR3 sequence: CAISRTEDTDTQYF. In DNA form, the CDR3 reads TGTGCCATCAGTCGGACAGAAGACACAGATACGCAGTATTTT.

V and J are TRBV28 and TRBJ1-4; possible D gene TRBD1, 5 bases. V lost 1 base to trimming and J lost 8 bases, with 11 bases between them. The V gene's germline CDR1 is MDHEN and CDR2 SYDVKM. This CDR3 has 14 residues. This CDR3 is CASSLSTRGEKLFF. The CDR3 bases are TGTGCCAGCAGTTTATCTACAAGGGGAGAAAAACTGTTTTTT.

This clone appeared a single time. CDR3 in amino acids: CASSENVAVRAYEQYF. CDR3 nucleotide sequence: TGTGCCAGCAGTGAAAATGTAGCGGTGCGAGCCTACGAGCAGTACTTC. The chain uses TRBV6-1 and TRBJ2-7; tentatively, D is TRBD2 (6 bases). The CDR3 has 16 residues. V dropped 2 bases and J dropped 2 bases, with 16 bases sitting between them. CDR1 MNHNS and CDR2 SASEGT come from the germline V gene.

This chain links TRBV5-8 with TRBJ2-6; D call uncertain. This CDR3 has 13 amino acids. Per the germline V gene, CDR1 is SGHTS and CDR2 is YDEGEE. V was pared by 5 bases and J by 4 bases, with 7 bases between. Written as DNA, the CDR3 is TGTGCCAGCAGAATCAGGGGGGCCAACGTCCTGACTTTC. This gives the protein CASRIRGANVLTF.